The 10 T cell receptor beta chains presented below share a single source sample, sequenced in a study of memory CD4+ T cells and cytomegalovirus serostatus. Clones were read by immunoSEQ multiplex PCR, and TCRdb kept only the in-frame ones, dropping some. The data show some 73,000 clones, around 80% seen once. Single viable CD3+CD4+CD8-CD45RO+ cells were sorted as the memory CD4+ T cells. Sequenced: memory CD4+ T cells from blood. The receptors here all came from an adult in good health and CMV-seropositive.

The chain employs TRBV5-6 and TRBJ2-3; D is unclear. V lost 1 base and J lost 0, with 6 bases in between. CDR1 and CDR2 from the germline V gene are SGHDT and YYEEEE. This CDR3 is 14 amino acids long. This CDR3 reads CASSLIGSTDTQYF. In nucleotides, the CDR3 is TGTGCCAGCAGCTTGATCGGTAGCACAGATACGCAGTATTTT.

The CDR3 sequence is CASSFGGGTGTGELFF. In nucleotides, the CDR3 is TGTGCCAGCAGCTTCGGGGGGGGCACGGGCACCGGGGAGCTGTTTTTT. This sequence joins TRBV13 and TRBJ2-2; 8 positions match TRBD2. Germline CDR1 and CDR2: PRHDT and FYEKMQ (reference sequence). The CDR3 contains 16 residues. With V trimmed by 3 bases and J by 4 bases, 7 bases remained unmatched.

The CDR3 is CASSLLGGRGNTEAFF. CDR3 DNA sequence: TGTGCCAGCAGTTTATTGGGGGGCCGGGGGAACACTGAAGCTTTCTTT. The chain joins TRBV28 to TRBJ1-1; maybe TRBD1 (6 bases). The CDR3 totals 16 residues. The germline gives CDR1 MDHEN, CDR2 SYDVKM. With 1 base removed from V and 1 base from J, the gap between germline ends came to 13 bases.

V usage is TRBV5-4 and J usage is TRBJ1-1; D call uncertain. Between the trimmed V and J ends, which lost 0 bases and 5 bases, there was a span of 8 bases. The CDR3 loop spans 13 amino acids. Germline-derived CDR1 and CDR2 are SGHNT and YYREEE (reference sequence). Here the CDR3 DNA reads TGTGCCAGCAGCTTGGACGGGTTGACTGAAGCTTTCTTT. Its protein is CASSLDGLTEAFF. Full variable domain (rest looked up from reference TRBV5-4 and TRBJ1-1): ETGVTQSPTHLIKTRGQQVTLRCSSQSGHNTVSWYQQALGQGPQFIFQYYREEENGRGNFPPRFSGLQFPNYSSELNVNALELDDSALYLCASSLDGLTEAFFGQGTRLTVV.

J is TRBJ1-5 and V is TRBV6-1, with 7 bases that match TRBD1. With V trimmed by 8 bases and J by 1 base, 8 bases remained unmatched. Per the germline V gene, CDR1 is MNHNS and CDR2 is SASEGT. The CDR3 sequence is 15 residues long. CDR3 DNA sequence: TGTGCCAGCGGGCCCCCAGGGGGGAGCAATCAGCCCCAGCATTTT. Amino acids: CASGPPGGSNQPQHF.

V and J are TRBV11-3 and TRBJ2-1; TRBD1 might be the D (7 bases). Germline lookup yields CDR1 SGHNT and CDR2 YENEEA. This CDR3 is 14 amino acids long. Trimming cost V 1 base and J 7 bases, with 11 bases left between them. The CDR3 DNA sequence: TGTGCCAGCAGCTTAGGCAGGGGGGTGAATGAGCAGTTCTTC. It encodes CASSLGRGVNEQFF.

This chain connects TRBV5-4 to TRBJ2-3; TRBD2 matches 7 bases. The CDR3 totals 13 residues. Per germline, CDR1 SGHNT and CDR2 YYREEE (reference sequence). Germline trimming cut 8 bases from V and 0 bases from J; bases unmatched to any gene: 3. In DNA form, the CDR3 reads TGTGCCAGTACTAGCGCTAGCACAGATACGCAGTATTTT. Its translation is CASTSASTDTQYF.

The V call is TRBV5-5, the J call TRBJ2-5, with a tentative D call TRBD1 (5 bases). Trimming removed 0 bases at V and 4 bases at J, with 10 bases between. The CDR3 is made up of 14 amino acids. CDR1 and CDR2 (germline): SGHKS, YYEKEE (reference sequence). The CDR3 nucleotides are TGTGCCAGCAGCTTGGCCAATAGGGGAGAGACCCAGTACTTC. This gives the protein CASSLANRGETQYF.

This clone was counted only a few times. The chain is built from TRBV15 and TRBJ1-1; TRBD1 is a possible D gene (6 bases). Trimming cost V 6 bases and J 7 bases, with 18 bases left between them. Germline values: CDR1 LNHNV, CDR2 YYDKDF (reference sequence). The CDR3 has 14 amino acids. CDR3 DNA sequence: TGTGCCACCAGTCTGAACAGGGTTATCGGTGAAGCTTTCTTT. This translates into CATSLNRVIGEAFF.

This chain joins TRBV10-1 and TRBJ2-2; 9 bases match TRBD2. Germline V CDR1 and CDR2: WNHNN, SYGVQD (reference sequence). The V segment lost 8 bases and the J segment 5 bases; nucleotides outside the gene matches: 9. This CDR3 is 15 amino acids long. CDR3 residues: CASRAGGEGTGELFF. The DNA for the CDR3 is TGCGCCAGCCGAGCGGGGGGAGAAGGGACCGGGGAGCTGTTTTTT.